Given below is one T cell receptor (beta chain) in context. A much larger clone lies a single base off, so this may be a read error. The data stem from a study of T cells during gluten challenge in celiac disease (dated by TCRdb to the late 2010s). Some background on the complete study: Blood was collected at baseline, day 6 and day 14 of the challenge, whereas duodenal biopsies were collected at baseline and day 14. On the Illumina MiSeq, single-cell libraries were sequenced paired-end 250 bp and bulk libraries were sequenced paired-end 300 bp. Study-wide conclusions, independent of this receptor: On day 6, circulating gluten-specific T cells had a lower sample-corrected Shannon diversity, showing that clonal expansion increased. In roughly seven patients, roughly 11-45% of single-cell TCR-alpha/beta clonotypes seen at the latest time point had also been present at baseline, compared with roughly 51-55% in the bulk data. The circulating gluten-specific T cells hit their peak on day 6, and the day-6 repertoire seemed to be made up largely of expanded preexisting memory clonotypes. Only a couple of patients with many gluten-specific T cells had their challenge samples analyzed by bulk sequencing.

For blood cells, the gate was set on tetramer-binding CD4+ effector-memory gut-homing T cells, defined as CD3+, CD45RA-, CD62L- and integrin beta7+, with lineage markers excluded. Treated celiac disease patients on a gluten-free diet underwent a 14-day oral dietary gluten challenge to study recall of gluten-specific T cells. Cells were sorted on an Aria II cell sorter as single cells, and also in bulk when tetramer-positive cells were relatively numerous. Peripheral blood mononuclear cells were isolated using Ficoll density gradient centrifugation and were cryopreserved prior to staining. Before tetramer-binding CD4+ T cells were sorted, thawed cells were stained with a pool of PE-conjugated HLA-DQ:gluten tetramers presenting immunodominant gluten epitopes. Blood samples underwent tetramer-based enrichment after HLA-DQ:gluten tetramer staining. Library method: 5' RACE. Sequencing relied on an Illumina MiSeq. A modified SMART protocol was used to prepare the bulk TCR libraries. As for the authors' bioinformatics: Selected pRESTO steps were used for read preprocessing, and IMGT/HighV-QUEST was used to assign V, D, J genes and CDR3 junctions. A bulk sequence was kept only when it showed up in at least two replicates with 10 or more cumulative reads. In samples with more than 20 cells, repertoire diversity was estimated using an undersampling-corrected Shannon index. TCRdb itself trimmed the public reads at Q25 with fastp, ran MiXCR and retained productive beta chains. Duplicate CDR3 protein sequences are folded into a single record with the most common DNA and genes. TCRdb's processing, not the authors', yielded these V and J calls. The sample table lists some 270 distinct CDR3 sequences, approximately 9% of them with a count of one. The ten largest clones capture 40% to 55% of the sample.

As encoded in the germline V gene, CDR1 is SQVTM while CDR2 is ANQGSEA. Spanning cysteine to phenylalanine, the CDR3 consists of 13 amino acids. Solely the CDR3 DNA is kept, with 39 bases framed from the first base. This chain joins TRBV29-1 to TRBJ2-3; confidence is insufficient to name the D gene. The input for sequencing was gluten-specific CD4+ T cells sorted from blood using tetramers, taken at baseline or on day 6, 14 or 28 of gluten challenge (not recorded which). This receptor was taken from a female donor with celiac disease. The CDR3 corresponds to CSFGIVSTETQYF. The DNA sequence reads TGCAGCTTTGGTATCGTTAGCACAGAGACGCAGTATTTT.